This T cell receptor beta chain stems from a study of a mutant IDH1 vaccine in newly diagnosed glioma. Overall study findings and caveats: Induction of immune responses by the vaccine occurred in about 95% of patients.

V lost 5 bases to trimming and J lost 1 base, with 9 bases between them. Per the germline V gene, CDR1 is SEHNR and CDR2 is FQNEAQ (reference sequence). The CDR3 is made up of 14 amino acids. Remarks on this clone: Its antigen is not known.

Profiling relied on immunoSEQ multiplex PCR, and the TCRdb table lists in-frame clones only, not all of them. The profile shows 25,000 to 30,000 clones, around 80% of them singletons. Time point here: week 23, last vaccination. Every vaccine dose comprised 300 ug of mutant IDH1 20-mer peptide plus topical imiquimod. Tumors from donors were new WHO grade 3 or 4 IDH1-mutant astrocytomas with ATRX loss. This receptor was obtained from a woman aged 25 to 39 with glioma. This sample comprised PBMCs, obtained from a glioma patient whose treatment included an IDH1 peptide vaccine. This rearrangement joins TRBV7-9 to TRBJ1-3; possible D gene TRBD1, 6 bases. The DNA for the CDR3 is TGTGCCAGCAGCCTCGGACAGTCTGGAAACACCATATATTTT. It codes for CASSLGQSGNTIYF.